This T cell receptor (beta chain) was recorded in a study of CD8 T cells in ankylosing spondylitis. Trimming removed 5 bases at V and 5 bases at J, with 15 bases between. Germline V gene data show CDR1 as DFQATT and CDR2 as SNEGSKA (reference sequence). The length of the CDR3 is 13 residues. This clonotype has only a few counts. Its antigen is as yet unknown. Overall study findings and caveats: Made up of about eight highly homologous variants, a TCR beta motif appeared characteristic of ankylosing spondylitis blood.

Quantitative 5'-RACE with molecular barcodes was used to make the TCR beta libraries. TCRdb redid the calling of the 5' RACE reads with MiXCR, one entry per CDR3 protein. The sample carries approximately 500,000 distinct CDR3 sequences, 12% recorded once. This TCR came from a male donor with ankylosing spondylitis. V is TRBV20-1 and J is TRBJ1-2; tentative D call: TRBD1 (6 bases). The sample consisted of blood, either unsorted or a sorted T cell fraction (not recorded which). The CDR3, as DNA: TGCAGTGCTTTCTCAGGGGAGGAGTATGGCTACACCTTC. Residues: CSAFSGEEYGYTF.